A single sample is the source of the 22 T cell receptor beta chains below, sequenced in a study of CD8 T cells in ankylosing spondylitis. TCRdb itself ran the 5' RACE reads through MiXCR, one entry per CDR3 protein. Of 340,000 or so distinct CDR3 sequences listed, roughly 14% are singletons. Source material: blood, either unsorted or a sorted T cell fraction (not recorded which). These receptors were obtained from a male donor with ankylosing spondylitis or in good health (not recorded which).

J is TRBJ2-3 and V is TRBV11-2; 13 bases are shared with TRBD2. The germline V gene encodes CDR1 SGHAT and CDR2 FQNNGV. The V gene end was trimmed by 6 bases and the J gene end by 5 bases; junction bases not matched to a gene: 5. The length of the CDR3 is 15 residues. Here the CDR3 reads CASSSGTSGIDTQYF. As DNA, the CDR3 is TGTGCCAGCAGTTCCGGGACTAGCGGGATAGATACGCAGTATTTT.

This clonotype was counted a few times. The chain combines TRBV5-1 with TRBJ1-2; D unresolved. Germline CDR1 SGHRS, CDR2 YFSETQ. Trimming shortened V by 6 bases and J by 8 bases, and 23 bases separated the two germline ends. CDR3 length equals 15 residues. CDR3 in amino acids: CASNLHSTLPGGYTF. CDR3 coding DNA: TGCGCCAGCAACCTTCACTCGACTCTTCCGGGGGGCTACACCTTC.

This rearrangement joins TRBV20-1 to TRBJ2-1; D not certain. Per the germline V gene, CDR1 is DFQATT and CDR2 is SNEGSKA (reference sequence). This CDR3 region has 13 residues. Trimming pared 5 bases from V and 6 bases from J, leaving 14 bases between. CDR3 in amino acids: CSAPARHGNEQFF. Here the CDR3 DNA reads TGCAGTGCTCCTGCCCGGCACGGCAATGAGCAGTTCTTC.

V is TRBV11-2 and J is TRBJ2-1; a weak D match, TRBD2 (5 bases). The V and J ends lost 1 base and 10 bases respectively, with 26 bases between them. The V gene's germline CDR1 is SGHAT and CDR2 FQNNGV. This CDR3 region has 18 residues. The CDR3 DNA is TGTGCCAGCAGCTTAGTTGGAGGCAGGCCACCTGGTACGTACGAGCAGTTCTTC. Translating gives CASSLVGGRPPGTYEQFF.

The V call is TRBV9, the J call TRBJ2-7; TRBD1 matches at 9 bases. This CDR3 has 12 amino acids. After removal of 4 bases from V and 12 bases from J, the junction contained 8 bases not matched to a gene. Germline loops: CDR1 SGDLS, CDR2 YYNGEE. The CDR3 DNA reads as TGTGCCAGCAGCCCTGGACAGGGGAATCTGTACTTC. This gives the protein CASSPGQGNLYF.

This clonotype has a count of ten or more. The gene calls are TRBV6-5 and TRBJ1-2, with D uncertain. V lost 7 bases, J lost 8 bases, and 14 bases lay in between. Germline lookup yields CDR1 MNHEY and CDR2 SVGAGI. The CDR3 consists of 12 residues. CDR3 sequence reads: CASKGSIKGYTF. Written as DNA, the CDR3 is TGTGCCAGCAAAGGCTCCATTAAAGGCTACACCTTC.

The chain's CDR3 is CASSSAEGWDYNEQFF. For the CDR3, the DNA is TGTGCCAGCAGCTCCGCCGAGGGATGGGACTACAATGAGCAGTTCTTC. The chain carries TRBV7-9 and TRBJ2-1, with D maybe TRBD2 (5 bases). Germline V gene lookup returns CDR1 SEHNR and CDR2 FQNEAQ (reference sequence). This CDR3 contains 16 residues. Trimming cost V 4 bases and J 3 bases, with 16 bases left between them.

The table lists this clonotype with a few counts. This chain links TRBV30 with TRBJ1-1, with D maybe TRBD1 (5 bases). With 3 bases removed from V and 1 base from J, the gap between germline ends came to 15 bases. Looked up from germline, CDR1 is GTSNPN and CDR2 is SVGIG (reference sequence). This CDR3 has 15 amino acids. CDR3 sequence: CAWRRSRRGNTEAFF. In DNA, the CDR3 is TGTGCCTGGAGGAGGTCCCGGAGGGGGAACACTGAAGCTTTCTTT.

This clonotype was observed a handful of times. This sequence joins TRBV20-1 and TRBJ2-4, with D tentatively TRBD2 (6 bases). Germline CDR1 DFQATT, CDR2 SNEGSKA (reference sequence). The V end was cut by 0 bases, the J end by 5 bases, with 11 bases between. The length of the CDR3 is 14 residues. The CDR3 DNA reads TGCAGTGCTAGAGACGGTGGGAGGCAAAACATTCAGTACTTC. It codes for CSARDGGRQNIQYF.

This sequence joins TRBV7-9 and TRBJ2-3; 7 bases map to TRBD1. From germline, CDR1 is SEHNR and CDR2 FQNEAQ (reference sequence). This CDR3 is 15 amino acids long. V shed 3 bases, J shed 3 bases, and the junction held 6 bases outside the gene matches. DNA for the CDR3: TGTGCCAGCAGCTTTGACAGGGCTCATACAGATACGCAGTATTTT. It is translated as CASSFDRAHTDTQYF.

The rearrangement joins TRBV5-1 to TRBJ2-7; 10 nucleotides match TRBD2. The CDR3 covers 17 residues. Germline V gene data show CDR1 as SGHRS and CDR2 as YFSETQ. The J segment lost 2 bases and the V segment lost 3 bases, leaving 11 bases of the junction unmatched. The CDR3 coding sequence is TGCGCCAGCAGCTCCCTCCCGGGGAGCGGGGGGGCCTACGAGCAGTACTTC. This sequence encodes CASSSLPGSGGAYEQYF.

This clonotype turned up a few times. The V gene is TRBV20-1, the J gene TRBJ2-7; D ambiguous. From germline, CDR1 is DFQATT and CDR2 SNEGSKA (reference sequence). V shed 1 base and J shed 2 bases, with 6 bases lying between them. The length of the CDR3 is 12 residues. The CDR3 protein is CSARGGPYEQYF. CDR3 DNA: TGCAGTGCTAGAGGCGGCCCCTACGAGCAGTACTTC.

The V gene is TRBV5-1, the J gene TRBJ1-3; TRBD1 aligns across 9 bases. The J segment lost 2 bases and the V segment lost 0 bases, leaving 3 bases of the junction unmatched. The CDR3 runs 16 residues. Germline loops: CDR1 SGHRS, CDR2 YFSETQ. In DNA form, the CDR3 reads TGCGCCAGCAGCTTGGCCGGGACAGGGACTGGAAACACCATATATTTT. This gives the protein CASSLAGTGTGNTIYF. Looking up the rest from reference TRBV5-1 and TRBJ1-3 gives the full variable domain: KAGVTQTPRYLIKTRGQQVTLSCSPISGHRSVSWYQQTPGQGLQFLFEYFSETQRNKGNFPGRFSGRQFSNSRSEMNVSTLELGDSALYLCASSLAGTGTGNTIYFGEGSWLTVV.

The chain links TRBV3-1 to TRBJ2-7; tentatively, D is TRBD1 (6 bases). Germline CDR1 LGHDT, CDR2 YNNKEL (reference sequence). The V and J ends lost 4 bases and 4 bases respectively, with 14 bases between them. The CDR3 runs to 14 residues. CDR3 DNA sequence: TGTGCCAGCAGCCCCTTTGAGGGGGATTACGAGCAGTACTTC. The encoded protein is CASSPFEGDYEQYF.

The table lists this clonotype with many counts. This sequence joins TRBV11-2 and TRBJ2-5, with D unresolved. The CDR3 is 13 residues long. The germline V and J ends were trimmed by 3 bases and 6 bases, with 11 bases remaining between them. Germline values: CDR1 SGHAT, CDR2 FQNNGV. Written as DNA, the CDR3 is TGTGCCAGCAGCTTCCAGCATGAACAGACCCAGTACTTC. Amino acid sequence: CASSFQHEQTQYF.

This chain links TRBV5-5 with TRBJ1-2; D gene ambiguous. This CDR3 comprises 13 residues. Germline V gives CDR1 SGHKS, CDR2 YYEKEE (reference sequence). V was shortened by 3 bases and J by 5 bases, with 11 bases between the two germline ends. The CDR3 loop reads CASSSPEGYGYTF. The CDR3 DNA sequence: TGTGCCAGCAGCTCCCCTGAGGGTTATGGCTACACCTTC.

This clonotype was seen a handful of times. V usage is TRBV20-1 and J usage is TRBJ2-7; perhaps TRBD1 as D (6 bases). The CDR3 sequence is 14 residues long. The V and J ends lost 6 bases and 1 base respectively, with 16 bases between them. Germline CDR1 DFQATT, CDR2 SNEGSKA (reference sequence). CDR3 DNA sequence: TGCAGTGCCGCTGACAGGCAAACGTCCTACGAGCAGTACTTC. Its translation: CSAADRQTSYEQYF.

This clonotype was detected a few times. The chain is built from TRBV30 and TRBJ1-1; D remains ambiguous. Trimming shortened V by 2 bases and J by 6 bases, and 7 bases separated the two germline ends. CDR1 GTSNPN and CDR2 SVGIG come from the germline V gene (reference sequence). The CDR3 contains 11 residues. The CDR3 sequence: CAWSPRAEAFF. CDR3 DNA: TGTGCCTGGAGTCCCCGGGCTGAAGCTTTCTTT.

This clonotype was detected ten times or more. The genes are TRBV12-3 or TRBV12-4 and TRBJ1-6, with D uncertain. The CDR3 length is 14 residues. V was shortened by 8 bases and J by 0 bases, with 8 bases between the two germline ends. CDR3 region: CASSLSSYNSPLHF. In DNA, the CDR3 is TGTGCCAGCTCATTGAGCTCCTATAATTCACCCCTCCACTTT.

The chain carries TRBV6-5 and TRBJ2-7, with 8 bases that match TRBD1. The V segment lost 0 bases and the J segment 4 bases; nucleotides outside the gene matches: 11. Germline V lookup: CDR1 MNHEY, CDR2 SVGAGI. The CDR3 is 17 residues long. The CDR3 coding sequence is TGTGCCAGCAGTTACTCTGACCCATGGACAGGGACTTACGAGCAGTACTTC. As protein: CASSYSDPWTGTYEQYF.

The chain joins TRBV27 to TRBJ1-2; D is uncertain. Trimming left V 6 bases short and J 2 bases short, with 13 bases between. Germline V gene lookup returns CDR1 MNHEY and CDR2 SMNVEV (reference sequence). The CDR3 has 14 residues. The CDR3 loop is CASRDSGRNYGYTF. CDR3 sequence (DNA): TGTGCCAGCAGAGACTCCGGACGGAACTATGGCTACACCTTC.

This sequence joins TRBV5-5 and TRBJ1-5, with TRBD1 as a possible D gene (6 bases). The CDR3 extends over 14 amino acids. V was trimmed by 2 bases and J by 4 bases, leaving 10 bases between them. Germline CDR1 SGHKS, CDR2 YYEKEE (reference sequence). The CDR3 DNA reads as TGTGCCAGCAGCTTCCCAGGGGCAAATCAGCCCCAGCATTTT. It codes for CASSFPGANQPQHF.